The 14 T cell receptor beta chains below all came from one sample that was sequenced in a study of cytomegalovirus exposure and HLA in healthy donors. Primers included in the PCR were 60 Vbeta and 13 Jbeta primers. TCRdb keeps only in-frame clones here, not all; method: immunoSEQ multiplex PCR. This sample has over 150,000 clones; about four fifths occur once, and the top ten carry about 2.8%. The sequenced material came from PBMCs. These receptors all stem from a man between 18 and 35 years old in good health and CMV-seronegative.

This sequence joins TRBV7-9 and TRBJ2-1; weak D call: TRBD2 (6 bases). Deletions cut 7 bases from V and 1 base from J, with 20 bases between. Germline assignment: CDR1 SEHNR and CDR2 FQNEAQ (reference sequence). There are 17 residues in the CDR3. CDR3: CASTGGENLISYNEQFF. The CDR3 bases are TGTGCCAGCACCGGCGGGGAGAATCTCATATCCTACAATGAGCAGTTCTTC.

The chain joins TRBV5-4 to TRBJ1-5, with TRBD1 matching 11 bases. The CDR3 covers 16 residues. CDR1 SGHNT and CDR2 YYREEE come from the germline V gene (reference sequence). Trimming removed 0 bases from V and 9 bases from J; junction bases left unmatched: 8. CDR3 DNA sequence: TGTGCCAGCAGCTTGGGGGGACAGGGGGAAGAAGGGCCCCAGCATTTT. This encodes CASSLGGQGEEGPQHF.

This clone came up a few times. This chain uses TRBV2 with TRBJ1-4; 8 nucleotides align to TRBD1. Germline trimming cut 7 bases from V and 8 bases from J; bases unmatched to any gene: 6. The CDR3 runs 13 residues. Germline V gene sequence: CDR1 SNHLY, CDR2 FYNNEI. Here the CDR3 reads CASTGQALEKLFF. CDR3 bases: TGTGCCAGCACGGGACAGGCCTTAGAAAAACTGTTTTTT.

This clone occurred a few times. V usage is TRBV18 and J usage is TRBJ1-5, with no clear D. This CDR3 spans 13 amino acids. Trimming removed 2 bases at V and 3 bases at J, with 5 bases between. Germline V gene lookup returns CDR1 KGHSH and CDR2 LQKENI. For the CDR3, the DNA is TGTGCCAGCTCACCAGACTTCAATCAGCCCCAGCATTTT. Translated, it gives CASSPDFNQPQHF.

The V gene is TRBV19, the J gene TRBJ1-3, with D tentatively TRBD1 (5 bases). Trimming left V 0 bases short and J 3 bases short, with 9 bases between. CDR1 and CDR2 from the germline V gene are LNHDA and SQIVND (reference sequence). CDR3 size: 15 residues. The CDR3: CASSIEGEGGNTIYF. CDR3 DNA sequence: TGTGCCAGTAGTATAGAAGGGGAAGGTGGAAACACCATATATTTT.

The V and J genes are TRBV27 and TRBJ1-2; TRBD1 might be the D (6 bases). Per the germline V gene, CDR1 is MNHEY and CDR2 is SMNVEV (reference sequence). This CDR3 comprises 13 residues. V was clipped by 6 bases and J by 8 bases, with 16 bases between them. CDR3 DNA sequence: TGTGCCAGCAGGCTAAACAGGGCGTCGGGCTACACCTTC. Its protein product is CASRLNRASGYTF.

This chain connects TRBV2 to TRBJ2-3, with 7 bases matching TRBD2. J lost 0 bases, V lost 6 bases, and 6 bases had no gene match. Germline CDR1 SNHLY, CDR2 FYNNEI. The CDR3 is 15 residues long. In DNA form, the CDR3 reads TGTGCCAGCAGAGCGAGAGCGGGGAGCACAGATACGCAGTATTTT. This translates into CASRARAGSTDTQYF.

V usage is TRBV11-2 and J usage is TRBJ2-7, with 8 bases fitting TRBD2. This CDR3 is 16 amino acids long. Germline CDR1 SGHAT, CDR2 FQNNGV. V lost 0 bases to trimming and J lost 0 bases; unmatched junction nucleotides: 4. CDR3 region: CASSLELAVSSYEQYF. CDR3 in DNA: TGTGCCAGCAGCTTAGAACTAGCGGTGAGCTCCTACGAGCAGTACTTC.

CDR3 protein: CASSLGRTGFNYGYTF. In nucleotides, the CDR3 is TGTGCCAGCAGCTTAGGGAGGACAGGGTTTAACTATGGCTACACCTTC. The gene calls are TRBV7-6 and TRBJ1-2; 8 bases fit TRBD1. The CDR3 totals 16 residues. In germline, CDR1 is SGHVS, CDR2 FNYEAQ. V trimming: 1 base; J trimming: 1 base; junction bases outside the gene matches: 5. The variable domain in full, completed from reference TRBV7-6 and TRBJ1-2, reads GAGVSQSPRYKVTKRGQDVALRCDPISGHVSLYWYRQALGQGPEFLTYFNYEAQQDKSGLPNDRFSAERPEGSISTLTIQRTEQRDSAMYRCASSLGRTGFNYGYTFGSGTRLTVV.

This clone was detected once. V and J are TRBV5-1 and TRBJ1-4; possible D gene TRBD1, 5 bases. The CDR3 spans 13 residues. V gave up 4 bases and J gave up 8 bases, with 12 bases separating them. Per the germline V gene, CDR1 is SGHRS and CDR2 is YFSETQ. CDR3 region: CASSAGGGEKLFF. As DNA, the CDR3 is TGCGCCAGCAGCGCCGGGGGTGGCGAAAAACTGTTTTTT.

The V gene is TRBV9, the J gene TRBJ2-6, with 7 bases matching TRBD1. V dropped 4 bases and J dropped 3; count of bases not matched to a gene: 4. The CDR3 is 15 residues long. CDR1 is SGDLS and CDR2 is YYNGEE in the germline V gene. CDR3 coding DNA: TGTGCCAGCAGCCAGGGGGTATTTGGGGCCAACGTCCTGACTTTC. Translating gives CASSQGVFGANVLTF. Supplemented by reference TRBV9 and TRBJ2-6, the full variable domain reads DSGVTQTPKHLITATGQRVTLRCSPRSGDLSVYWYQQSLDQGLQFLIQYYNGEERAKGNILERFSAQQFPDLHSELNLSSLELGDSALYFCASSQGVFGANVLTFGAGSRLTVL.

The sample holds a few counts of this clone. The J gene is TRBJ2-3, the V gene TRBV19; D gene uncertain. The length of the CDR3 is 11 residues. Trimming pared 3 bases from V and 6 bases from J, leaving 4 bases between. Germline values: CDR1 LNHDA, CDR2 SQIVND (reference sequence). CDR3 protein: CASSIGDTQYF. CDR3 in DNA: TGTGCCAGTAGTATCGGGGATACGCAGTATTTT.

The rearrangement links TRBV5-1 to TRBJ1-1; 7 bases agree with TRBD1. The CDR3 is 14 amino acids. Germline lookup yields CDR1 SGHRS and CDR2 YFSETQ. The ends lost 2 bases at V and 11 bases at J; junction bases unmatched: 12. CDR3: CASSLGQDLTVAFF. The CDR3, as DNA: TGCGCCAGCAGCTTAGGACAGGACCTCACGGTGGCTTTCTTT.

This chain links TRBV5-4 with TRBJ1-1, with D possibly being TRBD1 (5 bases). The CDR3 totals 14 residues. Germline V gene lookup returns CDR1 SGHNT and CDR2 YYREEE (reference sequence). Trimming stripped 4 bases from V and 5 bases from J, with 15 bases between. The CDR3 DNA sequence: TGTGCCAGCAGCCGATGGGCCGACAGAACTGAAGCTTTCTTT. It encodes CASSRWADRTEAFF.